This is a list of T cell receptor beta chains from one sample in a study of cytotoxic CD8 clonotypes in ibrutinib-treated CLL. The method was immunoSEQ multiplex PCR; TCRdb's version includes in-frame clones alone and lacks a portion of them. This repertoire shows more than 200,000 clones, 70% found once; its top ten account for just over 15%. The sample here was PBMCs, taken after 24 months of ibrutinib treatment. The origin of the receptors is a human donor with chronic lymphocytic leukemia. Each CDR3 is given with its conserved first and last residue. Fields, in order: clone size, J gene, D gene, V gene, CDR3 protein, CDR3 DNA. The D gene is left open where the match is weak. Clone size, where shown, is once, few, many, or a class for clones that have expanded.

>-|TRBJ2-3|-|TRBV7-2
CASSFGVLADTQYF
TGTGCCAGCAGCTTTGGGGTGTTAGCAGATACGCAGTATTTT
>-|TRBJ2-5|-|TRBV15
CATSAPGRQETQYF
TGTGCCACCAGCGCACCGGGACGACAAGAGACCCAGTACTTC
>-|TRBJ2-7|TRBD1|TRBV27
CASSHGQGDYEQYF
TGTGCCAGCAGTCACGGACAGGGGGACTACGAGCAGTACTTC
>once|TRBJ2-7|TRBD2|TRBV5-1
CASSPAQREAWYF
TGCGCCAGCAGCCCCGCCCAGCGGGAGGCCTGGTACTTC
>-|TRBJ2-2|TRBD2|TRBV6-1
CASSVGRGGRRHTGELFF
TGTGCCAGCAGTGTAGGTAGGGGCGGGAGGCGACACACCGGGGAGCTGTTTTTT
>once|TRBJ1-2|-|TRBV28
CASTLDGEVGGGYTF
TGTGCCAGCACCTTGGATGGTGAGGTCGGAGGAGGCTACACCTTC
>-|TRBJ2-1|-|TRBV7-2
CASSLEGTSYNEQFF
TGTGCCAGCAGCTTAGAAGGTACCTCCTACAATGAGCAGTTCTTC
>-|TRBJ2-7|-|TRBV27
CASSPSRGLKAYEQYF
TGTGCCAGCAGCCCCTCTCGGGGGCTAAAGGCCTACGAGCAGTACTTC
>-|TRBJ2-1|-|TRBV27
CASSARDFYNEQFF
TGTGCCAGCAGTGCCCGGGACTTCTACAATGAGCAGTTCTTC
>-|TRBJ2-7|TRBD2|TRBV15
CATSRDRGSGNEQYF
TGTGCCACCAGCAGAGATCGAGGTAGCGGGAACGAGCAGTACTTC
>-|TRBJ2-7|TRBD1|TRBV7-6
CASSLGGQGAYEQYF
TGTGCCAGCAGCTTAGGGGGACAGGGGGCCTACGAGCAGTACTTC
>few|TRBJ2-1|-|TRBV30
CAWYGYNEQFF
TGTGCCTGGTACGGCTACAATGAGCAGTTCTTC
>-|TRBJ2-2|-|TRBV6-6
CASSYFWGRNTGELFF
TGTGCCAGCAGTTATTTCTGGGGAAGGAACACCGGGGAGCTGTTTTTT
>-|TRBJ2-1|-|TRBV5-5
CASSLPRLDFYNEQFF
TGTGCCAGCAGCTTACCCCGACTAGACTTCTACAATGAGCAGTTCTTC
>-|TRBJ1-1|TRBD1|TRBV25-1
CASRDFDRDTEAFF
TGTGCCAGCAGAGACTTTGACAGGGACACTGAAGCTTTCTTT
>-|TRBJ1-5|-|TRBV28
CASSFQAALGQPQHF
TGTGCCAGCAGTTTTCAAGCCGCGTTGGGTCAGCCCCAGCATTTT
>few|TRBJ2-1|-|TRBV7-8
CASSWSVGGNEQFF
TGTGCCAGCAGCTGGAGCGTAGGGGGGAATGAGCAGTTCTTC
>-|TRBJ2-1|TRBD2|TRBV25-1
CASGLAGGPDEQFF
TGTGCCAGCGGACTAGCGGGAGGGCCTGATGAGCAGTTCTTC
>-|TRBJ2-7|-|TRBV25-1
CATRTGTSSYEQYF
TGTGCCACCAGGACAGGGACTAGCTCCTACGAGCAGTACTTC
>-|TRBJ2-3|-|TRBV7-3
CASSLRRGDTQYF
TGTGCCAGCAGCCTACGGAGGGGGGATACGCAGTATTTT
>-|TRBJ1-1|-|TRBV28
CASSLSAASEAFF
TGTGCCAGCAGTTTATCCGCGGCGTCTGAAGCTTTCTTT
>-|TRBJ2-7|-|TRBV9
CASSVDGKSSYEQYF
TGTGCCAGCAGCGTAGACGGGAAGAGCTCCTACGAGCAGTACTTC
>-|TRBJ1-1|TRBD1|TRBV29-1
CSVDRTGLNTEAFF
TGCAGCGTTGACCGGACAGGGCTGAACACTGAAGCTTTCTTT
>-|TRBJ2-3|TRBD2|TRBV4-2
CASSQDTRLAGTDTQYF
TGTGCCAGCAGCCAAGATACCCGACTAGCGGGAACAGATACGCAGTATTTT
>-|TRBJ2-2|-|TRBV7-9
CASSLAGDSSTNTGELFF
TGTGCCAGCAGCCTAGCCGGAGACAGTTCTACGAACACCGGGGAGCTGTTTTTT
>-|TRBJ2-3|-|TRBV19
CASTVGGQGRLDTQYF
TGTGCCAGTACCGTGGGGGGGCAGGGCCGATTGGATACGCAGTATTTT
>few|TRBJ2-1|-|TRBV28
CASTLPGTFHNEQFF
TGTGCCAGCACCCTACCGGGCACATTTCACAATGAGCAGTTCTTC
>-|TRBJ2-5|-|TRBV6-6
CASSYSRGAEQETQYF
TGTGCCAGCAGTTACTCGAGGGGGGCGGAACAAGAGACCCAGTACTTC
>-|TRBJ2-3|-|TRBV11-2
CASSRRVGIVDTQYF
TGTGCCAGCAGCCGTCGCGTGGGGATTGTAGATACGCAGTATTTT
>-|TRBJ1-5|TRBD1|TRBV28
CASSLDRPAQPQHF
TGTGCCAGCAGCCTGGACAGGCCGGCCCAGCCCCAGCATTTT
>-|TRBJ2-1|-|TRBV27
CASSLSVGADGFF
TGTGCCAGCAGTTTATCCGTCGGGGCGGACGGGTTCTTC
>few|TRBJ2-3|TRBD2|TRBV2
CASTRTSGSSDTQYF
TGTGCCAGCACTCGGACTAGCGGGAGTTCCGATACGCAGTATTTT
>-|TRBJ2-7|TRBD2|TRBV28
CATTRGTSGINEQYF
TGTGCCACCACCCGTGGGACTAGCGGAATTAACGAGCAGTACTTC
>-|TRBJ2-5|TRBD1|TRBV7-9
CASSLPLGQGHYQETQYF
TGTGCCAGCAGCTTACCCCTCGGACAGGGTCACTACCAAGAGACCCAGTACTTC
>-|TRBJ2-7|-|TRBV5-1
CASSLSVITGRVPFYEQYF
TGCGCCAGCAGCTTGTCGGTCATCACGGGCAGGGTCCCTTTTTACGAGCAGTACTTC
>-|TRBJ2-1|TRBD2|TRBV7-6
CASSSQGASGSDEQFF
TGTGCCAGCAGCTCCCAGGGGGCTAGCGGGAGCGATGAGCAGTTCTTC
>-|TRBJ2-1|TRBD1|TRBV7-9
CASSWGQGGYNEQFF
TGTGCCAGCAGCTGGGGACAGGGAGGGTACAATGAGCAGTTCTTC
>-|TRBJ1-3|-|TRBV9
CASSVLSSGNTIYF
TGTGCCAGCAGCGTTCTCAGCTCTGGAAACACCATATATTTT
>-|TRBJ2-3|-|TRBV11-2
CASSLVGPWTSGADTQYF
TGTGCCAGCAGCTTAGTTGGTCCGTGGACCTCCGGAGCAGATACGCAGTATTTT
>-|TRBJ2-1|-|TRBV12-1
CASSSGGIREDEQFF
TGTGCCAGCAGCTCGGGCGGGATACGAGAGGATGAGCAGTTCTTC
>-|TRBJ2-2|TRBD1|TRBV11-3
CASGDRGRTGELFF
TGTGCCAGCGGTGACAGGGGGCGCACCGGGGAGCTGTTTTTT
>-|TRBJ1-1|-|TRBV7-9
CASSLVGRDTEAFF
TGTGCCAGCAGCTTAGTGGGGCGGGACACTGAAGCTTTCTTT
>once|TRBJ2-7|TRBD1|TRBV2
CASSEGQGARYEQYF
TGTGCCAGCAGCGAGGGACAGGGGGCTCGATACGAGCAGTACTTC
>once|TRBJ2-1|-|TRBV4-3
CASSLAGSYNEQFF
TGCGCCAGCAGCCTGGCTGGATCTTACAATGAGCAGTTCTTC
>few|TRBJ1-1|-|TRBV27
CATWDGPEAFF
TGTGCCACCTGGGACGGCCCTGAAGCTTTCTTT
>-|TRBJ2-1|-|TRBV5-1
CASSLVPERAFF
TGCGCCAGCAGCTTGGTGCCCGAACGTGCGTTCTTC
>-|TRBJ1-3|TRBD1|TRBV5-1
CASSFQGAGNTIYF
TGCGCCAGCAGCTTCCAGGGGGCTGGAAACACCATATATTTT
>medium-sized|TRBJ2-6|-|TRBV27
CATTSTNVLTF
TGTGCCACCACATCTACCAACGTCCTGACTTTC
>-|TRBJ1-3|-|TRBV30
CAWSVTQGGNTIYF
TGTGCCTGGAGTGTAACCCAGGGTGGAAACACCATATATTTT
>-|TRBJ2-7|-|TRBV1
CTSSQARAGGPGRGYEQYF
TGCACCAGCAGCCAAGCACGAGCGGGAGGGCCAGGGAGGGGCTACGAGCAGTACTTC
>-|TRBJ1-1|TRBD1|TRBV29-1
CSTARDRTPTEAFF
TGCAGCACCGCCAGGGACAGGACCCCCACTGAAGCTTTCTTT
>-|TRBJ2-1|-|TRBV7-2
CASSYGTRRFF
TGTGCCAGCAGTTACGGGACGCGTCGGTTCTTC